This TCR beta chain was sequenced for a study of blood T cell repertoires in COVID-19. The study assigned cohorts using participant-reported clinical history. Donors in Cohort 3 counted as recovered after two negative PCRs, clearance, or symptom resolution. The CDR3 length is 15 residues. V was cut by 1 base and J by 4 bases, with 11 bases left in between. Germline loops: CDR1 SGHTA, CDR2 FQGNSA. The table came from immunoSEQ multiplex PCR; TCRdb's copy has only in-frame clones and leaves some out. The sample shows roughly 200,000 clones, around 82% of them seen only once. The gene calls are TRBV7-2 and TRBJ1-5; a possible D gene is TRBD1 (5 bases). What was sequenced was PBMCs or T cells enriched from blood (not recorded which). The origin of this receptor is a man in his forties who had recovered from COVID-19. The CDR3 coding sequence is TGTGCCAGCAGCTTAGTAGTGGGGGGAAATCAGCCCCAGCATTTT. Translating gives CASSLVVGGNQPQHF.